Following are 22 T cell receptor beta chains from one sample sequenced in a study of shared clonotypes between healthy human individuals. The data were produced by immunoSEQ multiplex PCR, yet TCRdb's version contains in-frame clones alone and is incomplete. The sample includes about 2.4 million clones, 93% seen only once; the top ten take 0.35% to 0.45%. Sequenced input: naive CD4+ T cells from PBMCs. Subset given: CD45RA+ positively selected. The source of these receptors is a man aged 18-30 years in good health. Some clones in this sample may be carry-over from other donors' samples.

The rearrangement links TRBV6-5 to TRBJ2-3; D perhaps matches TRBD1 (5 bases). The CDR3 totals 15 residues. The germline gives CDR1 MNHEY, CDR2 SVGAGI. V was shortened by 6 bases and J by 0 bases, with 13 bases between the two germline ends. Written as DNA, the CDR3 is TGTGCCAGCAGCGTCGACAGTCCTAGCACAGATACGCAGTATTTT. It encodes CASSVDSPSTDTQYF.

This clone appeared once. V usage is TRBV5-1 and J usage is TRBJ2-2, with D unclear. Trimming stripped 0 bases from V and 6 bases from J, with 9 bases between. Germline CDR1 and CDR2: SGHRS and YFSETQ. The CDR3 loop spans 14 amino acids. The CDR3 sequence: CASSLEVSAGELFF. CDR3 sequence (DNA): TGCGCCAGCAGCTTGGAGGTCTCGGCCGGGGAGCTGTTTTTT.

Details on this clone: This sample also contains other DNA sequences that code for the same CDR3. The chain couples TRBV5-1 to TRBJ2-3; no reliable D call. Germline V lookup: CDR1 SGHRS, CDR2 YFSETQ. V lost 2 bases and J 4 bases, leaving 5 bases between the germline ends. CDR3 length equals 12 residues. The CDR3: CASSFPPDTQYF. CDR3 in DNA: TGCGCCAGCAGCTTCCCCCCAGATACGCAGTATTTT.

The genes are TRBV29-1 and TRBJ2-6; a weak D match, TRBD1 (5 bases). This CDR3 contains 13 residues. Looked up from germline, CDR1 is SQVTM and CDR2 is ANQGSEA. Trimming removed 7 bases at V and 4 bases at J, with 11 bases between. The CDR3 loop is CSAQGGGANVLTF. The CDR3, as DNA: TGCAGCGCCCAGGGCGGCGGGGCCAACGTCCTGACTTTC.

This chain uses TRBV5-8 with TRBJ2-1; D unresolved. The ends were cut back, 9 bases at V and 0 bases at J, with 16 bases in the middle. CDR1 SGHTS and CDR2 YDEGEE come from the germline V gene. This CDR3 region has 15 residues. The CDR3 protein is CATPPRLSSYNEQFF. As DNA, the CDR3 is TGTGCCACCCCTCCTCGACTGAGCTCCTACAATGAGCAGTTCTTC.

The V and J genes are TRBV27 and TRBJ2-5, with a weak D call TRBD2 (6 bases). V was clipped by 6 bases and J by 5 bases, with 22 bases between them. Germline CDR1 is MNHEY and CDR2 is SMNVEV (reference sequence). The CDR3 spans 16 residues. The CDR3 nucleotides are TGTGCCAGCAGCTTGGTGGGGGGAAGGGTAGGGGAGACCCAGTACTTC. It is translated as CASSLVGGRVGETQYF.

The rearrangement links TRBV10-3 to TRBJ2-7; 10 nucleotides match TRBD2. CDR3 length: 13 residues. V lost 6 bases and J lost 9; bases outside the gene matches: 8. Germline lookup yields CDR1 ENHRY and CDR2 SYGVKD. The CDR3 bases are TGTGCCATCAGCGATAGAGCGGGAGGGTGGCAGTACTTC. This encodes CAISDRAGGWQYF.

The chain uses TRBV29-1 and TRBJ2-2, with D perhaps TRBD1 (6 bases). The CDR3 runs 15 residues. Trimming cost V 6 bases and J 2 bases, with 16 bases left between them. Germline lookup yields CDR1 SQVTM and CDR2 ANQGSEA. For the CDR3, the DNA is TGCAGCGTCCTAGGAGGACAGCCTAACACCGGGGAGCTGTTTTTT. It is translated as CSVLGGQPNTGELFF.

V and J are TRBV19 and TRBJ2-7, with D hard to call. Germline values: CDR1 LNHDA, CDR2 SQIVND (reference sequence). V was trimmed by 6 bases and J by 2 bases, leaving 8 bases between them. This CDR3 region has 12 residues. The CDR3 protein is CASSPGPYEQYF. CDR3 DNA: TGTGCCAGTAGCCCCGGGCCCTACGAGCAGTACTTC.

The V gene is TRBV7-2, the J gene TRBJ2-3, with D possibly matching TRBD2 (5 bases). This CDR3 region has 14 residues. Germline CDR1 SGHTA, CDR2 FQGNSA. V was trimmed by 4 bases and J by 9 bases, leaving 17 bases between them. The CDR3 protein is CASSSTQKAGTQYF. For the CDR3, the DNA is TGTGCCAGCAGCTCGACACAGAAGGCGGGCACGCAGTATTTT.

This clone has a single count. The rearrangement links TRBV5-1 to TRBJ2-7, with TRBD1 matching 7 bases. Germline lookup yields CDR1 SGHRS and CDR2 YFSETQ. The V and J ends lost 3 bases and 0 bases, in that order; junction bases with no gene match: 6. CDR3 length: 15 residues. The CDR3 here is CASSSPGQYSYEQYF. CDR3 DNA sequence: TGCGCCAGCAGCTCGCCGGGACAGTACTCCTACGAGCAGTACTTC.

CDR3 protein: CASSYGGTGQPQHF. DNA for the CDR3: TGTGCCAGCAGTTACGGGGGTACGGGCCAGCCCCAGCATTTT. The J gene is TRBJ1-5, the V gene TRBV6-5; D perhaps matches TRBD1 (5 bases). Germline V gives CDR1 MNHEY, CDR2 SVGAGI. The germline V and J ends were trimmed by 2 bases and 7 bases, with 12 bases remaining between them. This CDR3 has 14 residues.

The J gene is TRBJ2-7, the V gene TRBV9; D gene uncertain. Trimming removed 4 bases from V and 5 bases from J, with 13 bases in between. Germline-derived CDR1 and CDR2 are SGDLS and YYNGEE. The CDR3 contains 13 residues. CDR3 sequence reads: CASSFRQRDEQYF. The DNA for the CDR3 is TGTGCCAGCAGCTTTCGACAAAGGGACGAGCAGTACTTC.

V gene TRBV5-5 combines with J gene TRBJ2-1; 8 bases are shared with TRBD1. Germline lookup yields CDR1 SGHKS and CDR2 YYEKEE (reference sequence). The CDR3 runs 15 residues. V shed 1 base, J shed 4 bases, and the junction held 4 bases outside the gene matches. The CDR3 protein is CASSLTGGVYNEQFF. As DNA, the CDR3 is TGTGCCAGCAGCTTGACAGGGGGAGTTTACAATGAGCAGTTCTTC. The whole variable domain, filled in from reference TRBV5-5 and TRBJ2-1, reads DAGVTQSPTHLIKTRGQQVTLRCSPISGHKSVSWYQQVLGQGPQFIFQYYEKEERGRGNFPDRFSARQFPNYSSELNVNALLLGDSALYLCASSLTGGVYNEQFFGPGTRLTVL.

This clone was recorded once. The gene calls are TRBV5-6 and TRBJ1-4; D is perhaps TRBD1 (5 bases). Trimming pared 4 bases from V and 0 bases from J, leaving 16 bases between. The CDR3 sequence is 17 residues long. Germline V gene lookup returns CDR1 SGHDT and CDR2 YYEEEE. The CDR3 DNA reads as TGTGCCAGCAGCCGGACGGCAGGGTCGGCAACTAATGAAAAACTGTTTTTT. This gives the protein CASSRTAGSATNEKLFF.

The V gene is TRBV4-3, the J gene TRBJ1-1; no reliable D call. Germline V gene data show CDR1 as LGHNA and CDR2 as YSLEER. The CDR3 contains 13 residues. V lost 4 bases to trimming and J lost 1 base, with 7 bases between them. CDR3 nucleotide sequence: TGCGCCAGCAGCCCCCTCCGGAACACTGAAGCTTTCTTT. Its translation is CASSPLRNTEAFF.

CDR3: CASSLGQGSHTDTQYF. In nucleotides, the CDR3 is TGTGCCAGCAGCCTTGGACAGGGCTCCCACACAGATACGCAGTATTTT. The chain couples TRBV4-2 to TRBJ2-3; 8 bases are a match to TRBD1. Trimming at V came to 4 bases and at J to 2 bases, leaving 8 bases not matched to a gene. Per germline, CDR1 LGHNA and CDR2 YNFKEQ. The CDR3 runs to 16 residues.

The genes are TRBV9 and TRBJ2-7, with TRBD2 as a possible D gene (6 bases). The CDR3 extends over 16 amino acids. CDR1 is SGDLS and CDR2 is YYNGEE in the germline V gene. V dropped 0 bases and J dropped 5 bases, with 18 bases sitting between them. CDR3 nucleotide sequence: TGTGCCAGCAGCGTAGCCGGGCAGGCGAGGAGGGACGAGCAGTACTTC. Translated: CASSVAGQARRDEQYF.

V usage is TRBV5-4 and J usage is TRBJ2-7, with 8 nucleotides matching TRBD2. V lost 4 bases and J lost 5; bases outside the gene matches: 5. CDR1 and CDR2 from the germline V gene are SGHNT and YYREEE (reference sequence). CDR3 size: 13 residues. CDR3 residues: CASSPGLAHEQYF. The CDR3 DNA sequence: TGTGCCAGCAGCCCCGGACTAGCCCACGAGCAGTACTTC.

The table lists this clone with a count of one. CDR3 residues: CASSMAGGPGEQYF. The CDR3 region has the DNA TGTGCCAGTAGTATGGCGGGAGGGCCGGGCGAGCAGTACTTC. The chain recombines TRBV19 with TRBJ2-7; 9 bases fit TRBD2. CDR1 is LNHDA, CDR2 SQIVND, per germline (reference sequence). V was clipped by 3 bases and J by 6 bases; unmatched bases: 6. The CDR3 has 14 residues.

The chain recombines TRBV7-9 with TRBJ2-5, with D tentatively TRBD1 (6 bases). Per the germline V gene, CDR1 is SEHNR and CDR2 is FQNEAQ (reference sequence). Trimming cost V 2 bases and J 2 bases, with 9 bases left between them. CDR3 length equals 14 residues. The DNA of the CDR3 is TGTGCCAGCAGCTTAATGCAGGGGCAAGAGACCCAGTACTTC. The encoded protein is CASSLMQGQETQYF.

On this clone itself: This sample also contains other DNA sequences that code for the same CDR3. The chain has TRBV15 and TRBJ1-1; D gene uncertain. V lost 0 bases to trimming and J lost 4 bases, with 9 bases between them. Germline CDR1 LNHNV, CDR2 YYDKDF (reference sequence). This CDR3 is built from 14 residues. CDR3 DNA: TGTGCCACCAGCAGAGATAGTGGTCGCACTGAAGCTTTCTTT. As protein: CATSRDSGRTEAFF.